The 21 T cell receptor beta chains below come from one sample, sequenced in a study of blood T cell repertoires in COVID-19 (TCRdb year 2020). The library was obtained by the immunoSEQ multiplex PCR assay. TCRdb stores this immuneACCESS table with in-frame sequences only. Part of the clones is absent; in the studies checked, under half of the shortfall reflects unresolved V genes, and no reason is known for the rest. The sample table records over 200,000 clones; roughly 90% of these occur just once. The ten biggest clones cover 2.7% of the sample. The specimen sequenced was peripheral blood. The receptors derive from a woman aged 55-69 years with acute or convalescent COVID-19.

J is TRBJ2-7 and V is TRBV4-1, with D unclear. CDR3 length: 15 amino acids. CDR1 and CDR2 from the germline V gene are MGHRA and YSYEKL. V shed 0 bases and J shed 4 bases, with 13 bases lying between them. Here the CDR3 DNA reads TGCGCCAGCAGCCAAGAGATGGGCAGGAATTACGAGCAGTACTTC. Its translation is CASSQEMGRNYEQYF.

The chain links TRBV7-2 to TRBJ2-3; 15 bases fit TRBD2. V lost 4 bases and J lost 3; bases outside the gene matches: 2. This CDR3 spans 16 amino acids. The germline V gene has CDR1 SGHTA and CDR2 FQGNSA. The CDR3 is CASSSGLAGGTDTQYF. CDR3 DNA sequence: TGTGCCAGCAGCTCGGGACTAGCGGGGGGAACAGATACGCAGTATTTT. The whole variable domain, filled in from reference TRBV7-2 and TRBJ2-3, reads GAGVSQSPSNKVTEKGKDVELRCDPISGHTALYWYRQSLGQGLEFLIYFQGNSAPDKSGLPSDRFSAERTGGSVSTLTIQRTQQEDSAVYLCASSSGLAGGTDTQYFGPGTRLTVL.

The V call is TRBV28, the J call TRBJ1-1; the D is unclear. CDR3 length: 14 amino acids. Trimming left V 5 bases short and J 3 bases short, with 13 bases between. CDR1 is MDHEN and CDR2 is SYDVKM in the germline V gene. The CDR3 reads CASSIESGYTEAFF. The CDR3 region has the DNA TGTGCCAGCAGTATCGAATCAGGCTACACTGAAGCTTTCTTT.

The chain is built from TRBV9 and TRBJ2-3, with 10 bases lining up with TRBD2. The V gene's germline CDR1 is SGDLS and CDR2 YYNGEE. The CDR3 sequence is 15 residues long. The V segment lost 0 bases and the J segment 6 bases; nucleotides outside the gene matches: 4. CDR3 loop: CASSVVAGGGDTQYF. In DNA form, the CDR3 reads TGTGCCAGCAGCGTAGTAGCGGGGGGAGGGGATACGCAGTATTTT. Full variable domain (rest looked up from reference TRBV9 and TRBJ2-3): DSGVTQTPKHLITATGQRVTLRCSPRSGDLSVYWYQQSLDQGLQFLIQYYNGEERAKGNILERFSAQQFPDLHSELNLSSLELGDSALYFCASSVVAGGGDTQYFGPGTRLTVL.

The chain combines TRBV19 with TRBJ2-2; 12 bases fit TRBD2. The germline V gene encodes CDR1 LNHDA and CDR2 SQIVND (reference sequence). Unmatched junction bases numbered 2, after V lost 5 bases and J lost 1 base. This CDR3 is 16 amino acids long. The CDR3 sequence: CASSSGLAGNTGELFF. Here the CDR3 DNA reads TGTGCCAGTAGTTCGGGACTAGCGGGGAACACCGGGGAGCTGTTTTTT.

V and J are TRBV11-2 and TRBJ1-1, with D maybe TRBD1 (6 bases). The CDR3 contains 14 residues. Per the germline V gene, CDR1 is SGHAT and CDR2 is FQNNGV. V lost 5 bases to trimming and J lost 3 bases, with 13 bases between them. This chain's CDR3 is CASSHGQSHTEAFF. Here the CDR3 DNA reads TGTGCCAGCAGCCACGGACAGTCCCACACTGAAGCTTTCTTT.

The rearrangement uses TRBV11-3 and TRBJ2-5, with D possibly matching TRBD1 (6 bases). The CDR3 runs to 15 residues. V lost 4 bases and J 2 bases, leaving 14 bases between the germline ends. Germline assignment: CDR1 SGHNT and CDR2 YENEEA. CDR3 protein: CASSSIQGSQETQYF. The CDR3 nucleotides are TGTGCCAGCAGCTCAATACAGGGTTCGCAAGAGACCCAGTACTTC.

The J gene is TRBJ1-6, the V gene TRBV19; TRBD1 matches at 9 bases. The V segment lost 4 bases and the J segment 3 bases; nucleotides outside the gene matches: 1. Germline assignment: CDR1 LNHDA and CDR2 SQIVND (reference sequence). The CDR3 is made up of 15 amino acids. CDR3 amino acids: CASSRTGVYNSPLHF. The CDR3 nucleotides are TGTGCCAGTAGTAGGACAGGGGTCTATAATTCACCCCTCCACTTT.

The V gene is TRBV3-1 (or the pseudogene TRBV3-2), the J gene TRBJ1-5; 7 bases agree with TRBD1. Germline V gene sequence: CDR1 LGHDT, CDR2 YNNKEL (reference sequence). J gave up 2 bases and V 4 bases, and 8 bases lay outside the gene matches. The CDR3 runs to 16 residues. This CDR3 reads CASSPRQGMGNQPQHF. Written as DNA, the CDR3 is TGTGCCAGCAGCCCCCGACAGGGAATGGGCAATCAGCCCCAGCATTTT.

The chain carries TRBV6-5 and TRBJ2-7; TRBD1 might be the D (6 bases). The CDR3 spans 15 residues. The V and J ends lost 0 bases and 2 bases respectively, with 11 bases between them. Germline-derived CDR1 and CDR2 are MNHEY and SVGAGI. The chain's CDR3 is CASSYSTGRAYEQYF. The CDR3 bases are TGTGCCAGCAGTTACTCGACAGGTCGGGCCTACGAGCAGTACTTC.

This clone appeared a few times. This CDR3 is also generated by other DNA sequences in the sample. V and J are TRBV18 and TRBJ1-2; no reliable D call. Germline V gene sequence: CDR1 KGHSH, CDR2 LQKENI. Deletions cut 3 bases from V and 1 base from J, with 9 bases between. The CDR3 length is 14 residues. The CDR3 sequence is CASSPSGDNYGYTF. The CDR3 nucleotides are TGTGCCAGCTCACCCTCGGGAGATAACTATGGCTACACCTTC.

V is TRBV7-9 and J is TRBJ2-5, with D hard to call. V lost 3 bases and J lost 5, with 10 bases in between. The length of the CDR3 is 13 residues. Germline CDR1 and CDR2: SEHNR and FQNEAQ (reference sequence). The CDR3 region is CASSFPRWETQYF. The CDR3, as DNA: TGTGCCAGCAGCTTCCCCAGGTGGGAGACCCAGTACTTC.

CDR3 nucleotide sequence: TGCGCCAGCAGCTTGGACATGGGCACAGATACGCAGTATTTT. Translation gives CASSLDMGTDTQYF. J is TRBJ2-3 and V is TRBV5-1; no clear D. The V end lost 0 bases, the J end lost 1 base, and 6 bases lay between the germline ends. The V gene's germline CDR1 is SGHRS and CDR2 YFSETQ. The CDR3 extends over 14 amino acids. The full variable domain, completed using reference TRBV5-1 and TRBJ2-3, is KAGVTQTPRYLIKTRGQQVTLSCSPISGHRSVSWYQQTPGQGLQFLFEYFSETQRNKGNFPGRFSGRQFSNSRSEMNVSTLELGDSALYLCASSLDMGTDTQYFGPGTRLTVL.

This clone occurred a few times. The chain employs TRBV6-5 and TRBJ1-1, with 7 bases matching TRBD1. The CDR3 is 12 amino acids. CDR1 is MNHEY and CDR2 is SVGAGI in the germline V gene. J was trimmed by 8 bases and V by 5 bases; bases with no gene match: 5. CDR3: CASSPKDREAFF. The CDR3 coding sequence is TGTGCCAGCAGTCCCAAGGACAGGGAAGCTTTCTTT.

The V and J genes are TRBV5-4 and TRBJ1-2; D gene ambiguous. CDR1 and CDR2 (germline): SGHNT, YYREEE (reference sequence). The CDR3 spans 15 residues. The V gene lost 1 base and the J gene lost 4 bases, with 14 bases spanning the gap. CDR3 sequence (DNA): TGTGCCAGCAGCTTGCGACGTCAGGTGATCTATGGCTACACCTTC. It yields the protein CASSLRRQVIYGYTF. Looking up the rest from reference TRBV5-4 and TRBJ1-2 gives the full variable domain: ETGVTQSPTHLIKTRGQQVTLRCSSQSGHNTVSWYQQALGQGPQFIFQYYREEENGRGNFPPRFSGLQFPNYSSELNVNALELDDSALYLCASSLRRQVIYGYTFGSGTRLTVV.

V usage is TRBV4-1 and J usage is TRBJ1-6, with 10 positions matching TRBD1. This CDR3 region has 14 residues. Trimming cost V 3 bases and J 9 bases; bases outside gene matches: 2. Germline V gene sequence: CDR1 MGHRA, CDR2 YSYEKL. The CDR3 sequence: CASSHGTGASPLHF. The CDR3 coding sequence is TGCGCCAGCAGCCACGGGACAGGGGCTTCACCCCTCCACTTT.

The chain employs TRBV14 and TRBJ2-5, with TRBD1 as a possible D gene (6 bases). Germline V lookup: CDR1 SGHDN, CDR2 FVKESK. The CDR3 contains 17 residues. V shed 1 base and J shed 0 bases, with 15 bases lying between them. The CDR3 reads CASSQGWGRGNQETQYF. DNA for the CDR3: TGTGCCAGCAGCCAAGGTTGGGGCAGGGGAAACCAAGAGACCCAGTACTTC.

J is TRBJ2-7 and V is TRBV6-5; 9 bases fit TRBD1. With V trimmed by 6 bases and J by 6 bases, 9 bases remained unmatched. Per germline, CDR1 MNHEY and CDR2 SVGAGI. The CDR3 length is 14 residues. The DNA of the CDR3 is TGTGCCAGCAGAGAGGACAGGGGAGGAGGCGAGCAGTACTTC. Encoded protein: CASREDRGGGEQYF.

The V gene is TRBV5-6, the J gene TRBJ2-7, with TRBD1 identical over 7 bases. CDR3 length: 14 amino acids. V dropped 4 bases and J dropped 2; count of bases not matched to a gene: 6. Germline CDR1 SGHDT, CDR2 YYEEEE. The CDR3 nucleotides read TGTGCCAGCAGCACAGACACAGGGGCCTACGAGCAGTACTTC. This encodes CASSTDTGAYEQYF. The whole variable domain, filled in from reference TRBV5-6 and TRBJ2-7, reads DAGVTQSPTHLIKTRGQQVTLRCSPKSGHDTVSWYQQALGQGPQFIFQYYEEEERQRGNFPDRFSGHQFPNYSSELNVNALLLGDSALYLCASSTDTGAYEQYFGPGTRLTVT.

The chain is built from TRBV18 and TRBJ1-1, with D possibly TRBD1 on 6 matching bases. This CDR3 has 14 residues. V was cut by 3 bases and J by 3 bases, with 11 bases left in between. The germline V gene encodes CDR1 KGHSH and CDR2 LQKENI. The CDR3 region has the DNA TGTGCCAGCTCACCCTTAGGGGGGGACACTGAAGCTTTCTTT. It specifies CASSPLGGDTEAFF.

This chain joins TRBV19 and TRBJ2-1; D unresolved. V shed 10 bases and J shed 0 bases, with 10 bases lying between them. This CDR3 is 13 amino acids long. Germline V gene lookup returns CDR1 LNHDA and CDR2 SQIVND (reference sequence). The DNA for the CDR3 is TGTGCCACCCGTTTCCGCTCCTACAATGAGCAGTTCTTC. Translated: CATRFRSYNEQFF.